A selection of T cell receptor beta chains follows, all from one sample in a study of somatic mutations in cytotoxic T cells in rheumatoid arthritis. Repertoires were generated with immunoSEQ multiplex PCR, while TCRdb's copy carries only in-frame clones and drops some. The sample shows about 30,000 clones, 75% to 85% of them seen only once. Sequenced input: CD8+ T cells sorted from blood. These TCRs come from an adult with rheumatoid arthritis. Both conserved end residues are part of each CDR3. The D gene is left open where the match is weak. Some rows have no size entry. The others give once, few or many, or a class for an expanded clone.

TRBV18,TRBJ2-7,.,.,TGTGCCAGCTCCGTAGATCGACCTGGGGGCTACGAGCAGTACTTC,CASSVDRPGGYEQYF
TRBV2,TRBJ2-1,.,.,TGTGCCAGCAGTGATTCCTATGAGCAGTTCTTC,CASSDSYEQFF
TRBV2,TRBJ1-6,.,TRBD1,TGTGCCAGCAGTGTGATTGGGACAGGGGGTTCACCCCTCCACTTT,CASSVIGTGGSPLHF
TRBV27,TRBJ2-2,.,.,TGTGCCAGCAGTCCCCGGATGGACGGGACCGGGGAGCTGTTTTTT,CASSPRMDGTGELFF
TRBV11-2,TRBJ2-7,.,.,TGTGCCAGCAGCTTAATGAGCCGGGGTCCGATTTCGGGAGAGCAGTACTTC,CASSLMSRGPISGEQYF
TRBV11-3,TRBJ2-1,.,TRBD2,TGTGCCAGCAGCAATAGCGGGAGGGCCAAAAATGAGCAGTTCTTC,CASSNSGRAKNEQFF
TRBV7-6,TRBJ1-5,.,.,TGTGCCAGCACCCCGGGGTGGGGGGGCGATCAGCCCCAGCATTTT,CASTPGWGGDQPQHF
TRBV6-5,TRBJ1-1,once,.,TGTGCCAGCTCTCCGGGGGCTGAAGCTTTCTTT,CASSPGAEAFF
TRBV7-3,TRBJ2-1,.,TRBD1,TGTGCCAGCAGCTCCTATACGACAGGGAGCTCCTACAATGAGCAGTTCTTC,CASSSYTTGSSYNEQFF
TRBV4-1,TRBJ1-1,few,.,TGCGCCAGCAGCCAAGGAGCCACCCCCGGTGCCACTGAAGCTTTCTTT,CASSQGATPGATEAFF
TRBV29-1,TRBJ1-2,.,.,TGCAGCGTTGAGCGGGACGGTTCTAACTATGGCTACACCTTC,CSVERDGSNYGYTF
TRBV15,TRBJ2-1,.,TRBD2,TGTGCCACCAGCAGAGATAGGGCTAGCGGGGGCCTCAGTGGGGAGCAGTTCTTC,CATSRDRASGGLSGEQFF
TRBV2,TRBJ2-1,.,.,TGTGCCAGCAGTGATTTGGAAGGGTCCGAGGATGAGCAGTTCTTC,CASSDLEGSEDEQFF
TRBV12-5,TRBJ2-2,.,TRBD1,TGTGCTAGTGGTTTGGAAGACAGGGTCGGAACCGGGGAGCTGTTTTTT,CASGLEDRVGTGELFF
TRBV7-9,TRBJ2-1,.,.,TGTGCCAGCAGCGGGCTCCGGGAGGAGCAGTTCTTC,CASSGLREEQFF
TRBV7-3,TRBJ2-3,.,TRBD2,TGTGCCAGCAGCTCTCTTGCGGGGGGCATGGATACGCAGTATTTT,CASSSLAGGMDTQYF
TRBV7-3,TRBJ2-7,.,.,TGTGCCAGCAGCTTAACTAGCGCCTACGAGCAGTACTTC,CASSLTSAYEQYF
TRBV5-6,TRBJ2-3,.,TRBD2,TGTGCCAGCAGCGTGTGGACTAGTGAGCCAGATACGCAGTATTTT,CASSVWTSEPDTQYF
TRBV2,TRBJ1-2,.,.,TGTGCCAGCAGGCCAGACAAAAGTGGGCTCAACTATGGCTACACCTTC,CASRPDKSGLNYGYTF
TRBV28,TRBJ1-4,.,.,TGTGCCAGCAGTCGGCCGACGGATAATGAAAAACTGTTTTTT,CASSRPTDNEKLFF
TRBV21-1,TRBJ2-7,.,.,TGTGCCAGCAGCAAATCTTACAGGCCGCCGGGGAACGAGCAGTACTTC,CASSKSYRPPGNEQYF
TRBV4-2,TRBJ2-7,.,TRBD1,TGTGCCAGCAGCCAAGATGGGGCCGGGACAGGAGTCTACGAGCAGTACTTC,CASSQDGAGTGVYEQYF